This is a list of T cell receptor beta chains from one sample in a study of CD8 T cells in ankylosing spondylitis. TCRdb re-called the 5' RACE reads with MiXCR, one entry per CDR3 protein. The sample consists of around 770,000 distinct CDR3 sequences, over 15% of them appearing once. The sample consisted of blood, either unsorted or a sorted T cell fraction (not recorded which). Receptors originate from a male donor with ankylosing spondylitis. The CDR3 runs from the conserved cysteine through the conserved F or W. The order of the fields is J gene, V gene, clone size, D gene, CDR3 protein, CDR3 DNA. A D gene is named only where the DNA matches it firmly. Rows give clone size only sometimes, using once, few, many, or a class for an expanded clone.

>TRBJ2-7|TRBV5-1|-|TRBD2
CASSLVTGRGNEQYF
TGCGCCAGCAGCTTGGTAACCGGGAGGGGGAACGAGCAGTACTTC
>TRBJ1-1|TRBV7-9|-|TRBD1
CASSEGAADISEAFF
TGTGCCAGCAGCGAGGGGGCGGCCGACATAAGTGAAGCTTTCTTT
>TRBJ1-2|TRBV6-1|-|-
CASTMGPALGF
TGTGCCAGCACCATGGGGCCAGCGCTAGGCTTC
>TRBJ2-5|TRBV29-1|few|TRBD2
CSVEDYASGDPQETQYF
TGCAGCGTTGAAGATTATGCTAGCGGGGACCCCCAAGAGACCCAGTACTTC
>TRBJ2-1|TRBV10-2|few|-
CASSRQSNYNEQFF
TGCGCCAGCAGCCGACAGAGTAACTACAATGAGCAGTTCTTC
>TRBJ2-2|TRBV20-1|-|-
CSGGTRNTGELFF
TGCAGTGGGGGGACTCGGAACACCGGGGAGCTGTTTTTT
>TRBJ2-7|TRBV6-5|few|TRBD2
CASSYSASGGYEQYF
TGTGCCAGCAGTTACTCGGCTAGCGGAGGATACGAGCAGTACTTC
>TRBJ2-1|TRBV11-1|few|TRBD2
CASSSPTPLAGAPNEQFF
TGTGCCAGCAGCTCCCCTACTCCACTAGCGGGGGCCCCTAATGAGCAGTTCTTC
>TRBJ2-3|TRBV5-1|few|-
CASTYLAGTSLTDTQYF
TGCGCCAGCACTTACTTAGCCGGGACATCGCTCACAGATACGCAGTATTTT
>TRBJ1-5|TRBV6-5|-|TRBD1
CASSHQGGPYSNQPQHF
TGTGCCAGCAGTCACCAGGGGGGCCCATATAGCAATCAGCCCCAGCATTTT
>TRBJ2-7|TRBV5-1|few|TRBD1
CASSLANRGRSSYEQYF
TGCGCCAGCAGCTTGGCCAACAGGGGGAGGAGCTCCTACGAGCAGTACTTC
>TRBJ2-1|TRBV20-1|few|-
CSATIRGLSLDNEQFF
TGCAGTGCTACGATCCGCGGACTATCACTAGACAATGAGCAGTTCTTC
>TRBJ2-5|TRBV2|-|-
CASIRLDGETQYF
TGTGCCAGCATCAGACTAGATGGGGAGACCCAGTACTTC
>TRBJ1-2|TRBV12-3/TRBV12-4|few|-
CASSFDSAYGYTF
TGTGCCAGCAGTTTCGACAGTGCCTATGGCTACACCTTC
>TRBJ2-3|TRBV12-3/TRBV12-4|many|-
CASSLTKSSTDTQYF
TGTGCCAGCAGCTTAACAAAATCTAGCACAGATACGCAGTATTTT
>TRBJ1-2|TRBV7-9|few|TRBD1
CASSLPGQGYYGYTF
TGTGCCAGCAGCTTACCGGGACAGGGGTACTATGGCTACACCTTC
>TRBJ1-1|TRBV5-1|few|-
CASSLNSRGNTEAFF
TGCGCCAGCAGCTTGAATAGCAGAGGAAACACTGAAGCTTTCTTT
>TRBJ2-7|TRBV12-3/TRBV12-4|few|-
CASSLEGGGSYEQYF
TGTGCCAGCAGTTTGGAAGGGGGTGGCTCCTACGAGCAGTACTTC
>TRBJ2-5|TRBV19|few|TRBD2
CASSGAGGETQYF
TGTGCCAGTAGTGGAGCGGGGGGAGAGACCCAGTACTTC
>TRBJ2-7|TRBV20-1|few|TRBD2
CSARISGVSSYEQYF
TGCAGTGCTAGAATCAGCGGGGTGTCATCCTACGAGCAGTACTTC
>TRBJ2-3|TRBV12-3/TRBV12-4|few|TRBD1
CASSPGQFFTDTQYF
TGTGCCAGCAGCCCGGGACAGTTCTTTACAGATACGCAGTATTTT
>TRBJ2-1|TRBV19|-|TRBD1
CASSIPDREGQFF
TGTGCCAGTAGTATCCCCGACAGGGAAGGGCAGTTCTTC
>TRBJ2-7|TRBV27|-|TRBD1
CASSLPPDRVVEQYF
TGTGCCAGCAGTTTACCCCCCGACAGGGTGGTCGAGCAGTACTTC
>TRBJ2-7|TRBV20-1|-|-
CSARPGLANLYEQYF
TGCAGTGCTAGGCCGGGACTCGCGAATTTGTACGAGCAGTACTTC
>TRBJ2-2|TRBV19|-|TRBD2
CASSATGTTNTGELFF
TGTGCCAGTAGCGCAACCGGGACTACGAACACCGGGGAGCTGTTTTTT
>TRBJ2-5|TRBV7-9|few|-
CASDLEGETQYF
TGTGCCAGCGACTTGGAGGGGGAGACCCAGTACTTC
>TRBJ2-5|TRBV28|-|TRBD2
CASSSRTSGDIAETQYF
TGTGCCAGCAGTTCCCGGACTAGCGGGGACATCGCAGAGACCCAGTACTTC
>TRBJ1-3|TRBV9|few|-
CASSVALGLGNTIYF
TGTGCCAGCAGCGTAGCGCTGGGGCTTGGAAACACCATATATTTT
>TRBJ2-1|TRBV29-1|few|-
CSVEDLKASEYNEQFF
TGCAGCGTTGAAGATCTTAAGGCTAGCGAATACAATGAGCAGTTCTTC
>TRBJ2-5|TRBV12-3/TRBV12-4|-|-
CASSLRADPQETQYF
TGTGCCAGCAGTTTAAGGGCCGACCCCCAAGAGACCCAGTACTTC
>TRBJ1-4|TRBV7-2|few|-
CASSLRGTLAEKLFF
TGTGCCAGCAGCTTACGAGGGACCTTGGCCGAAAAACTGTTTTTT
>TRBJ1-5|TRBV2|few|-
CASKRTEGANQPQHF
TGTGCCAGCAAACGGACGGAGGGCGCCAATCAGCCCCAGCATTTT
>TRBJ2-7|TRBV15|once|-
CATSPRTATYEQYF
TGTGCCACCAGCCCCCGGACAGCTACCTACGAGCAGTACTTC
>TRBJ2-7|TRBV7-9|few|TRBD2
CASSPISGTHGEQYF
TGTGCCAGCAGCCCCATTAGCGGGACCCATGGCGAGCAGTACTTC
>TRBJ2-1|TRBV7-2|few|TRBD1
CASSTDRGYEQFF
TGTGCCAGCAGCACAGACAGGGGTTATGAGCAGTTCTTC
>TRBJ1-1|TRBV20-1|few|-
CSARDAQNTEAFF
TGCAGTGCCCGGGACGCACAGAACACTGAAGCTTTCTTT
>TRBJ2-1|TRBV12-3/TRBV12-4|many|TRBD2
CASTQPGLRINEQFF
TGTGCCAGCACCCAACCGGGACTAAGGATCAATGAGCAGTTCTTC
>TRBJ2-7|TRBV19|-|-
CASSIGLKGYEQYF
TGTGCCAGTAGTATAGGTCTTAAGGGCTACGAGCAGTACTTC
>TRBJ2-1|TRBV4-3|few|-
CASSQDRQAGEQFF
TGCGCCAGCAGCCAAGACCGCCAGGCCGGTGAGCAGTTCTTC
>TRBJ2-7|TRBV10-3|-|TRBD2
CAISETSGGPEQYF
TGTGCCATCAGTGAGACTAGCGGGGGCCCCGAGCAGTACTTC
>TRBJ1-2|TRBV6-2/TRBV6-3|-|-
CASSSTGTLVGYTF
TGTGCCAGCAGTTCAACAGGCACTTTGGTTGGCTACACCTTC
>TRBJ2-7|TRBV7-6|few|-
CASSRLRQF
TGTGCCAGCAGCCGCCTCCGACAGTTC
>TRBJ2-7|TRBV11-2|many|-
CASSQSRVGGGEQYF
TGTGCCAGCAGCCAATCCAGGGTAGGTGGAGGCGAGCAGTACTTC
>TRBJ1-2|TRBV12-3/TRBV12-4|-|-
CASSFSGEGYGYTF
TGTGCCAGCAGTTTTTCGGGGGAGGGCTATGGCTACACCTTC
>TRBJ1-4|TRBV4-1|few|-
CASSPTGFGALSTNEKLFF
TGCGCCAGCAGTCCAACAGGGTTCGGTGCTCTTTCGACTAATGAAAAACTGTTTTTT
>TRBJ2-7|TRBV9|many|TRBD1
CASSVGGGRYPYEQYF
TGTGCCAGCAGCGTAGGAGGGGGCCGTTACCCCTACGAGCAGTACTTC
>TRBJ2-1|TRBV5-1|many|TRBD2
CASKLAGHYNEQFF
TGCGCCAGCAAACTAGCGGGGCACTACAATGAGCAGTTCTTC
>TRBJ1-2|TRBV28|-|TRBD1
CASSFASVRGPTGYTF
TGTGCCAGCAGTTTTGCTTCGGTCAGGGGGCCGACTGGCTACACCTTC
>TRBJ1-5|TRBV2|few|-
CASTGQGSHSNQPQHF
TGTGCCAGCACCGGGCAGGGAAGCCATAGCAATCAGCCCCAGCATTTT
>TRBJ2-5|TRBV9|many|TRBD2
CASSVGAGEETQYF
TGTGCCAGCAGCGTAGGTGCGGGAGAGGAGACCCAGTACTTC
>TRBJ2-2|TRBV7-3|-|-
CASSLKGSRLNTGELFF
TGTGCCAGCAGCTTAAAGGGTTCTCGACTGAACACCGGGGAGCTGTTTTTT
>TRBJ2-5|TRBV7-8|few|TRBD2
CASSPPRGGRETQYF
TGTGCCAGCAGCCCACCCCGGGGGGGCAGAGAGACCCAGTACTTC